One sample yielded the 17 T cell receptor beta chains listed below, sequenced in a study of response to subunit inactivated influenza vaccine. TCRdb re-called the RT-PCR reads with MiXCR, one entry per CDR3 protein. In the table there are about 800,000 distinct CDR3 sequences, about 20% of which are singletons. Sequencing used PBMCs from blood, obtained roughly 5 days after vaccination. The receptors come from a man aged 45-65 years who received an inactivated influenza vaccine.

The table lists this clonotype with a few counts. The chain is built from TRBV5-4 and TRBJ2-5, with 7 bases that match TRBD2. The CDR3 spans 15 residues. Germline V gives CDR1 SGHNT, CDR2 YYREEE (reference sequence). The ends lost 4 bases at V and 0 bases at J; junction bases unmatched: 6. Here the CDR3 reads CASSTQAGYQETQYF. CDR3 coding DNA: TGTGCCAGCAGCACTCAAGCGGGGTACCAAGAGACCCAGTACTTC.

This clonotype was found many times. The chain couples TRBV20-1 to TRBJ2-1; a weak D match, TRBD2 (6 bases). The CDR3 is 14 amino acids. V was trimmed by 1 base and J by 9 bases, leaving 16 bases between them. CDR1 and CDR2 from the germline V gene are DFQATT and SNEGSKA (reference sequence). The CDR3 loop is CSARVPLEGIEQFF. The CDR3 region has the DNA TGCAGTGCTAGAGTTCCCTTGGAGGGCATTGAGCAGTTCTTC.

V is TRBV20-1 and J is TRBJ2-6, with 7 bases matching TRBD1. With V trimmed by 0 bases and J by 0 bases, 5 bases remained unmatched. The length of the CDR3 is 17 residues. CDR1 DFQATT and CDR2 SNEGSKA come from the germline V gene (reference sequence). This CDR3 is CSARDRDRNSGANVLTF. The DNA of the CDR3 is TGCAGTGCTAGAGATCGGGACAGAAACTCTGGGGCCAACGTCCTGACTTTC.

V and J are TRBV28 and TRBJ2-5; 13 nucleotides line up with TRBD2. The CDR3 loop spans 17 amino acids. CDR1 MDHEN and CDR2 SYDVKM come from the germline V gene. Trimming cost V 4 bases and J 3 bases; bases outside gene matches: 8. In DNA, the CDR3 is TGTGCCAGCAGTTCCCCGAGACTAGCGGGGGGCAAAGAGACCCAGTACTTC. It yields the protein CASSSPRLAGGKETQYF. The full variable domain, its missing parts supplied by reference TRBV28 and TRBJ2-5, is DVKVTQSSRYLVKRTGEKVFLECVQDMDHENMFWYRQDPGLGLRLIYFSYDVKMKEKGDIPEGYSVSREKKERFSLILESASTNQTSMYLCASSSPRLAGGKETQYFGPGTRLLVL.

This clonotype was counted between two and nine times. This chain joins TRBV5-1 and TRBJ2-1; D may be TRBD2 (6 bases). This CDR3 region has 14 residues. CDR1 and CDR2 (germline): SGHRS, YFSETQ. Trimming took 2 bases from V and 8 from J, leaving 14 bases between them. Written as DNA, the CDR3 is TGCGCCAGCAGCTTCACCGGGGGTAGAGATGAGCAGTTCTTC. As protein: CASSFTGGRDEQFF.

The gene calls are TRBV28 and TRBJ1-3, with D possibly TRBD1 on 6 matching bases. The germline V gene has CDR1 MDHEN and CDR2 SYDVKM. This CDR3 has 14 amino acids. V was shortened by 3 bases and J by 2 bases, with 8 bases between the two germline ends. CDR3 sequence: CASSFHRAGNTIYF. The CDR3 DNA sequence: TGTGCCAGCAGTTTTCACAGGGCTGGAAACACCATATATTTT.

This clonotype occurred a few times. The J gene is TRBJ2-3, the V gene TRBV27; 7 bases line up with TRBD1. CDR3 length: 14 residues. In germline, CDR1 is MNHEY, CDR2 SMNVEV (reference sequence). Losses at the gene ends were 6 bases for V and 2 bases for J; bases not matched to a gene: 5. The CDR3 protein is CASSRDSYTDTQYF. For the CDR3, the DNA is TGTGCCAGCAGCAGGGACAGTTACACAGATACGCAGTATTTT.

The chain joins TRBV6-1 to TRBJ1-2; 9 bases map to TRBD1. Trimming cost V 4 bases and J 5 bases; bases outside gene matches: 5. Germline V gives CDR1 MNHNS, CDR2 SASEGT. The CDR3 runs 14 residues. The CDR3, as DNA: TGTGCCAGCAGTGCCAGGACAGGGGTATATGGCTACACCTTC. It translates to CASSARTGVYGYTF.

This clonotype was detected only a few times. The chain uses TRBV9 and TRBJ2-5; the D call may be TRBD1 or TRBD2 (5 bases each). Trimming pared 0 bases from V and 4 bases from J, leaving 13 bases between. Germline assignment: CDR1 SGDLS and CDR2 YYNGEE. The CDR3 length is 15 residues. CDR3 in amino acids: CASSVDAGGGETQYF. CDR3 in DNA: TGTGCCAGCAGCGTAGACGCCGGTGGGGGAGAGACCCAGTACTTC.

V is TRBV20-1 and J is TRBJ2-7; D possibly corresponds to TRBD1 (6 bases). This CDR3 comprises 12 residues. V lost 7 bases to trimming and J lost 7 bases, with 17 bases between them. Germline-derived CDR1 and CDR2 are DFQATT and SNEGSKA (reference sequence). The CDR3 DNA is TGCAGTGTACAGGGTCGGAGTGATGAGCAGTACTTC. The encoded protein is CSVQGRSDEQYF.

The rearrangement joins TRBV5-1 to TRBJ2-6; the D gene is possibly TRBD2 (6 bases). Germline lookup yields CDR1 SGHRS and CDR2 YFSETQ. Trimming cost V 6 bases and J 2 bases, with 9 bases left between them. The CDR3 loop spans 14 amino acids. The CDR3 region has the DNA TGCGCCAGCATGGGGGAGGCTGGGGCCAACGTCCTGACTTTC. Translation gives CASMGEAGANVLTF.

A few counts support this clonotype. V usage is TRBV24-1 and J usage is TRBJ1-3; D gene ambiguous. The V end was cut by 2 bases, the J end by 6 bases, with 7 bases between. Germline lookup yields CDR1 KGHDR and CDR2 SFDVKD. CDR3 length: 13 residues. This chain's CDR3 is CATSDSILNTIYF. The DNA of the CDR3 is TGTGCCACCAGTGATTCGATATTAAACACCATATATTTT.

The chain combines TRBV7-6 with TRBJ2-7; D is perhaps TRBD1 (6 bases). The CDR3 is 13 amino acids. The V and J ends lost 7 bases and 2 bases respectively, with 12 bases between them. Per germline, CDR1 SGHVS and CDR2 FNYEAQ. The CDR3 region has the DNA TGTGCCAGCACCCCAACAGGGACCTACGAGCAGTACTTC. This gives the protein CASTPTGTYEQYF.

The chain combines TRBV5-6 with TRBJ2-5; TRBD2 aligns across 14 bases. V trimming: 3 bases; J trimming: 4 bases; junction bases outside the gene matches: 5. The V gene's germline CDR1 is SGHDT and CDR2 YYEEEE. CDR3 size: 16 residues. DNA for the CDR3: TGTGCCAGCAGCTCCCGACTAGCGGGGGGGGGAGAGACCCAGTACTTC. Translation gives CASSSRLAGGGETQYF.

This clonotype was seen a handful of times. The gene calls are TRBV5-1 and TRBJ2-1; TRBD1 agrees at 10 bases. With 5 bases clipped from V and 8 bases from J, the junction kept 10 bases outside the gene matches. The length of the CDR3 is 15 residues. Germline V gives CDR1 SGHRS, CDR2 YFSETQ. The chain's CDR3 is CASRIRDRGWDEQFF. The CDR3 region has the DNA TGCGCCAGCAGGATCCGGGACAGGGGTTGGGATGAGCAGTTCTTC.

The V and J genes are TRBV6-2 or TRBV6-3 and TRBJ2-1; D remains ambiguous. Per germline, CDR1 MNHEY and CDR2 SVGEGT. The CDR3 spans 16 residues. V was shortened by 7 bases and J by 4 bases, with 20 bases between the two germline ends. The CDR3 DNA reads TGTGCCAGCAAGGACCCCCGAATGGATTTATACAATGAGCAGTTCTTC. It codes for CASKDPRMDLYNEQFF.

The chain employs TRBV27 and TRBJ1-4; D is uncertain. The J call is uncertain, as TRBJ2-2 better fits the DNA end. From germline, CDR1 is MNHEY and CDR2 SMNVEV (reference sequence). The CDR3 length is 13 residues. The CDR3 region is CATGLKSTGELFF. In nucleotides, the CDR3 is TGTGCCACCGGTCTCAAGTCTACGGGGGAGCTGTTTTTT.